A single sample gave rise to the 32 T cell receptor beta chains below, sequenced in a study of blood T cells in healthy people across ages. Primed by a sample-barcoded 5' primer and a J-beta primer mix, a second PCR proceeded for about 6 to 11 cycles. Via MiXCR, TCRdb re-called the 5' RACE reads, giving one row per CDR3 protein. In the table there are 1.5 million to 2 million distinct CDR3 sequences, about 30% of which are singletons. The sequencing input was blood. The receptors were sampled from a woman aged 25 to 39 in good health.

This sequence joins TRBV7-2 and TRBJ2-5; D unclear. V dropped 1 base and J dropped 7 bases, with 13 bases sitting between them. Germline V gene sequence: CDR1 SGHTA, CDR2 FQGNSA. The CDR3 is 14 amino acids. The CDR3 sequence is CASSLGGIDGTQYF. CDR3 DNA sequence: TGTGCCAGCAGCTTAGGGGGAATCGATGGGACCCAGTACTTC.

V and J are TRBV7-6 and TRBJ2-1, with 9 bases aligning to TRBD1. The length of the CDR3 is 20 residues. The V gene end was trimmed by 5 bases and the J gene end by 2 bases; junction bases not matched to a gene: 19. CDR1 and CDR2 from the germline V gene are SGHVS and FNYEAQ. The CDR3 nucleotides read TGTGCCAGCAGCCTAAGACGGGACAGGGTAGGGGGTAGCGCCTACAATGAGCAGTTCTTC. Translated, it gives CASSLRRDRVGGSAYNEQFF.

This chain uses TRBV11-2 with TRBJ2-7; 7 bases fit TRBD2. After removal of 8 bases from V and 1 base from J, the junction contained 8 bases not matched to a gene. Germline V gene lookup returns CDR1 SGHAT and CDR2 FQNNGV. The CDR3 consists of 14 residues. CDR3 loop: CASGELASSYEQYF. The CDR3 DNA reads TGTGCCAGCGGAGAACTAGCGTCATCCTACGAGCAGTACTTC.

On this clonotype: Compared with germline, one end of the junction differs, possibly owing to a read error. This sequence joins TRBV7-3 and TRBJ1-1; D remains ambiguous. The CDR3 totals 14 residues. Germline-derived CDR1 and CDR2 are SGHTA and FQGTGA. The CDR3 region is CVSSDPGSNTEAFF. The DNA for the CDR3 is TGTGTCAGCAGCGATCCGGGATCGAACACTGAAGCTTTCTTT.

Many counts were recorded for this clonotype. The rearrangement joins TRBV9 to TRBJ2-5, with D unclear. V was clipped by 1 base and J by 0 bases, with 4 bases between them. Germline V CDR1 and CDR2: SGDLS, YYNGEE. The CDR3 contains 13 residues. CDR3 DNA sequence: TGTGCCAGCAGCGTAAACAACCAAGAGACCCAGTACTTC. Translating gives CASSVNNQETQYF.

The chain is built from TRBV11-2 and TRBJ1-4; D call uncertain. Germline V gene data show CDR1 as SGHAT and CDR2 as FQNNGV. Deletions cut 0 bases from V and 0 bases from J, with 5 bases between. The length of the CDR3 is 15 residues. This CDR3 is CASSLDSATNEKLFF. CDR3 DNA: TGTGCCAGCAGCTTAGATTCTGCAACTAATGAAAAACTGTTTTTT.

The chain recombines TRBV19 with TRBJ2-3; D tentatively fits TRBD1 or TRBD2 (5 bases each). The CDR3 totals 16 residues. Germline lookup yields CDR1 LNHDA and CDR2 SQIVND (reference sequence). V was trimmed by 5 bases and J by 5 bases, leaving 20 bases between them. CDR3 nucleotides: TGTGCCAGTAGTGACCGGGGCGAATCTAGGGGAGATACGCAGTATTTT. Its translation is CASSDRGESRGDTQYF. Using reference TRBV19 and TRBJ2-3 for the parts outside the CDR3, the full variable domain is DGGITQSPKYLFRKEGQNVTLSCEQNLNHDAMYWYRQDPGQGLRLIYYSQIVNDFQKGDIAEGYSVSREKKESFPLTVTSAQKNPTAFYLCASSDRGESRGDTQYFGPGTRLTVL.

The rearrangement uses TRBV20-1 and TRBJ2-7; 7 bases map to TRBD2. The CDR3 runs 12 residues. Germline V lookup: CDR1 DFQATT, CDR2 SNEGSKA (reference sequence). V gave up 0 bases and J gave up 12 bases; unmatched junction bases: 8. CDR3 nucleotide sequence: TGCAGTGCTAGAGACCCAAAACTAGCGTGGTACTTC. This encodes CSARDPKLAWYF.

This clonotype was counted between two and nine times. The V call is TRBV20-1, the J call TRBJ1-1; D remains ambiguous. The V and J ends lost 0 bases and 1 base respectively, with 6 bases between them. CDR1 and CDR2 from the germline V gene are DFQATT and SNEGSKA (reference sequence). The CDR3 is made up of 13 amino acids. The CDR3 bases are TGCAGTGCTAGAGATCAGCCGAACACTGAAGCTTTCTTT. Translated, it gives CSARDQPNTEAFF.

This clonotype has more than one count but fewer than ten. V gene TRBV15 combines with J gene TRBJ2-7; D possibly corresponds to TRBD2 (5 bases). The CDR3 length is 15 residues. Trimming left V 0 bases short and J 2 bases short, with 11 bases between. The V gene's germline CDR1 is LNHNV and CDR2 YYDKDF (reference sequence). For the CDR3, the DNA is TGTGCCACCAGCAGAGAGGTGGACTTGGCCTACGAGCAGTACTTC. It translates to CATSREVDLAYEQYF.

This clonotype was recorded only once. This chain links TRBV27 with TRBJ2-7, with 8 bases matching TRBD1. The CDR3 spans 15 residues. V shed 6 bases and J 6 bases; nucleotides not matched to a gene: 13. CDR1 is MNHEY, CDR2 SMNVEV, per germline (reference sequence). The CDR3 DNA reads TGTGCCAGCAGCGATTTAGACAGGGGAGGCCCCGAGCAGTACTTC. It is translated as CASSDLDRGGPEQYF.

This chain links TRBV2 with TRBJ1-5, with D possibly matching TRBD1 (6 bases). V lost 5 bases to trimming and J lost 7 bases, with 15 bases between them. The CDR3 contains 14 residues. CDR1 and CDR2 from the germline V gene are SNHLY and FYNNEI. In nucleotides, the CDR3 is TGTGCCAGCAGTCTACAGGGTATGCGGCAGCCCCAGCATTTT. Its translation is CASSLQGMRQPQHF.

This clonotype showed up just once. One end of the junction fails to match germline, which may point to a read error. The J gene is TRBJ2-3, the V gene TRBV10-3; D is unresolved. This CDR3 has 15 amino acids. Germline V lookup: CDR1 ENHRY, CDR2 SYGVKD. DNA for the CDR3: TGTGCCATCAGTAAGTCCCGAGGCAGCACAGATACGCAGTATTTT. This gives the protein CAISKSRGSTDTQYF.

This clonotype was detected only a few times. The gene calls are TRBV2 and TRBJ2-7; TRBD2 is a possible D gene (6 bases). The CDR3 extends over 17 amino acids. Between the trimmed V and J ends, which lost 6 bases and 2 bases, there was a span of 23 bases. Germline loops: CDR1 SNHLY, CDR2 FYNNEI. CDR3: CASRAPLLAALPYEQYF. Written as DNA, the CDR3 is TGTGCCAGCAGAGCGCCTTTACTAGCCGCCCTACCCTACGAGCAGTACTTC.

The sample holds a few counts of this clonotype. The rearrangement links TRBV7-9 to TRBJ2-7; 7 bases line up with TRBD1. Trimming cost V 3 bases and J 5 bases; bases outside gene matches: 7. Per the germline V gene, CDR1 is SEHNR and CDR2 is FQNEAQ (reference sequence). The CDR3 has 14 amino acids. CDR3 amino acids: CASSLTGKDHEQYF. The CDR3 region has the DNA TGTGCCAGCAGCTTGACAGGGAAGGATCACGAGCAGTACTTC.

The J gene is TRBJ1-1, the V gene TRBV9; perhaps TRBD1 as D (5 bases). The V gene's germline CDR1 is SGDLS and CDR2 YYNGEE. CDR3 size: 14 residues. With 7 bases removed from V and 5 bases from J, the gap between germline ends came to 18 bases. The CDR3 DNA follows: TGTGCCAGCGGTGGGGACGGCGGATTAACTGAAGCTTTCTTT. It encodes CASGGDGGLTEAFF.

This clonotype has just a few counts. CDR3 coding DNA: TGTGCCAGTATGGCCGGTGGTTCGAGGAAAGAGACCCAGTACTTC. It specifies CASMAGGSRKETQYF. The genes are TRBV5-6 and TRBJ2-5; no reliable D call. Germline V gene data show CDR1 as SGHDT and CDR2 as YYEEEE. The CDR3 is made up of 15 amino acids. Deletions cut 8 bases from V and 3 bases from J, with 20 bases between. Full variable domain (rest looked up from reference TRBV5-6 and TRBJ2-5): DAGVTQSPTHLIKTRGQQVTLRCSPKSGHDTVSWYQQALGQGPQFIFQYYEEEERQRGNFPDRFSGHQFPNYSSELNVNALLLGDSALYLCASMAGGSRKETQYFGPGTRLLVL.

This chain connects TRBV11-2 to TRBJ1-4; tentative D call: TRBD1 (5 bases). V lost 4 bases to trimming and J lost 8 bases, with 14 bases between them. The CDR3 contains 14 residues. In germline, CDR1 is SGHAT, CDR2 FQNNGV. This CDR3 is CASSSNRFGEKLFF. The CDR3 coding sequence is TGTGCCAGCAGCTCGAACAGGTTCGGGGAAAAACTGTTTTTT. Variable domain in full (rest from reference TRBV11-2 and TRBJ1-4): EAGVAQSPRYKIIEKRQSVAFWCNPISGHATLYWYQQILGQGPKLLIQFQNNGVVDDSQLPKDRFSAERLKGVDSTLKIQPAKLEDSAVYLCASSSNRFGEKLFFGSGTQLSVL.

Many counts were recorded for this clonotype. The chain carries TRBV7-3 and TRBJ2-2; maybe TRBD2 (6 bases). The CDR3 is 14 residues long. V was pared by 6 bases and J by 3 bases, with 11 bases between. Germline V gene lookup returns CDR1 SGHTA and CDR2 FQGTGA. The CDR3 DNA reads TGTGCCAGCAGATCTCCGGGGGACACCGGGGAGCTGTTTTTT. Protein sequence: CASRSPGDTGELFF.

This clonotype was counted only a few times. The rearrangement links TRBV20-1 to TRBJ2-2; D uncertain. V was cut by 6 bases and J by 2 bases, with 10 bases left in between. Germline lookup yields CDR1 DFQATT and CDR2 SNEGSKA (reference sequence). The CDR3 consists of 13 residues. In DNA, the CDR3 is TGCAGTGCCCAAGACATTAACACCGGGGAGCTGTTTTTT. Protein: CSAQDINTGELFF.

This clonotype has only a few counts. This chain connects TRBV4-1 to TRBJ1-2, with D unclear. V was trimmed by 4 bases and J by 6 bases, leaving 15 bases between them. This CDR3 is built from 14 residues. Germline-derived CDR1 and CDR2 are MGHRA and YSYEKL. For the CDR3, the DNA is TGCGCCAGCAGCCCCCAGGAGGGAGGACATGGCTACACCTTC. It translates to CASSPQEGGHGYTF.

The V call is TRBV18, the J call TRBJ2-1, with 9 nucleotides matching TRBD2. The CDR3 has 13 amino acids. After removal of 10 bases from V and 5 bases from J, the junction contained 6 bases not matched to a gene. Germline CDR1 reads KGHSH; CDR2 reads LQKENI. The CDR3 reads CATGTSTHNEQFF. CDR3 coding DNA: TGTGCCACAGGGACTAGCACACACAATGAGCAGTTCTTC.

This clonotype was counted only a few times. The genes are TRBV10-3 and TRBJ1-5; possible D gene TRBD1, 6 bases. Trimming shortened V by 3 bases and J by 5 bases, and 11 bases separated the two germline ends. Germline loops: CDR1 ENHRY, CDR2 SYGVKD. The CDR3 is made up of 14 amino acids. The CDR3 is CAISEQGRDQPQHF. CDR3 coding DNA: TGTGCCATCAGTGAACAGGGCAGGGATCAGCCCCAGCATTTT.

This clonotype appeared a single time. V gene TRBV2 combines with J gene TRBJ2-5, with D possibly being TRBD2 (6 bases). Germline lookup yields CDR1 SNHLY and CDR2 FYNNEI. The CDR3 covers 13 residues. The V end lost 5 bases, the J end lost 9 bases, and 16 bases lay between the germline ends. CDR3 coding DNA: TGTGCCAGCAGTAACCGACTGTGGGAGGCCCAGTACTTC. It codes for CASSNRLWEAQYF.

This clonotype showed up many times. In DNA form, the CDR3 reads TGCGCCAGCAGCTTGGGGGACAGCCCAGAGACCCAGTACTTC. This translates into CASSLGDSPETQYF. The chain recombines TRBV5-1 with TRBJ2-5; 7 bases line up with TRBD1. The CDR3 extends over 14 amino acids. Germline CDR1 reads SGHRS; CDR2 reads YFSETQ. The V and J ends lost 0 bases and 4 bases, in that order; junction bases with no gene match: 3.

This clonotype was seen only a few times. The J gene is TRBJ2-7, the V gene TRBV21-1; no check of the table's D call, TRBD1, against the DNA was made. TRBV21-1 is described as a pseudogene. This CDR3 spans 16 amino acids. The DNA of the CDR3 is TGTGCCAGCAGCAACCCGACGGACAGGGCGCCCTACGAGCAGTACTTC. Protein: CASSNPTDRAPYEQYF.

This clonotype was picked up many times. This sequence joins TRBV7-9 and TRBJ2-5, with D tentatively TRBD1 (5 bases). Germline-derived CDR1 and CDR2 are SEHNR and FQNEAQ (reference sequence). V lost 5 bases and J lost 4, with 11 bases in between. CDR3 length: 13 residues. CDR3 protein: CASSRRVRETQYF. The DNA for the CDR3 is TGTGCCAGCAGCCGCAGGGTTCGAGAGACCCAGTACTTC.

The V gene is TRBV5-1, the J gene TRBJ2-1, with TRBD2 matching over 14 bases. The V gene's germline CDR1 is SGHRS and CDR2 YFSETQ. This CDR3 region has 15 residues. Trimming at V came to 3 bases and at J to 12 bases, leaving 8 bases not matched to a gene. For the CDR3, the DNA is TGCGCCAGCAGCTCGACTAGCGGGGGGGCCCAGGTGCAGTTCTTC. Translation: CASSSTSGGAQVQFF.

The CDR3 DNA sequence: TGCGCCAGCAGCTCCCGTCTAGACACAGATACGCAGTATTTT. Its translation: CASSSRLDTDTQYF. The genes are TRBV5-1 and TRBJ2-3; D gene unclear. Germline CDR1 is SGHRS and CDR2 is YFSETQ. The CDR3 is made up of 14 amino acids. With 3 bases removed from V and 2 bases from J, the gap between germline ends came to 10 bases.

V and J are TRBV29-1 and TRBJ2-1; D unclear. CDR1 is SQVTM, CDR2 ANQGSEA, per germline. This CDR3 has 15 residues. V dropped 1 base and J dropped 7 bases, with 17 bases sitting between them. This CDR3 is CSVEASTRASNEQFF. The CDR3 DNA reads TGCAGCGTTGAAGCTTCGACAAGGGCATCGAATGAGCAGTTCTTC.

This clonotype was counted many times. The genes are TRBV20-1 and TRBJ1-2, with D unresolved. V shed 5 bases and J shed 6 bases, with 13 bases lying between them. The CDR3 spans 12 residues. CDR1 and CDR2 from the germline V gene are DFQATT and SNEGSKA (reference sequence). The CDR3, as DNA: TGCAGTGCTTCCCGACGGCCTAATGGCTACACCTTC. It translates to CSASRRPNGYTF.

This chain links TRBV24-1 with TRBJ2-1; 13 nucleotides match TRBD2. The CDR3 is 18 residues long. V trimming: 3 bases; J trimming: 1 base; junction bases outside the gene matches: 5. Germline V CDR1 and CDR2: KGHDR, SFDVKD. CDR3 sequence reads: CATSDGWTSGSSYNEQFF. The DNA of the CDR3 is TGTGCCACCAGTGATGGCTGGACTAGCGGGAGTTCCTACAATGAGCAGTTCTTC.